This TCR beta chain was observed in a study of identical twins. V shed 0 bases and J shed 8 bases, with 6 bases lying between them. Germline CDR1 is SGHRS and CDR2 is YFSETQ. This CDR3 has 13 amino acids. Template switching supplied a universal primer site; unique molecular identifiers were carried on the cDNA. From the 5' RACE reads, TCRdb called clonotypes with MiXCR, one entry per CDR3 protein. The table includes some 570,000 distinct CDR3 sequences, about a fifth detected once. These data were likewise used in another study, on yellow fever vaccine responses in identical twins.

This chain uses TRBV5-1 with TRBJ1-6, with unresolved D. The sequenced sample was CD4+ T cells sorted from blood. The receptor's source is a woman between 18 and 29 years old in good health. CDR3 loop: CASSLEAHSPLHF. The CDR3 DNA is TGCGCCAGCAGCTTGGAGGCACATTCACCCCTCCACTTT.